A selection of T cell receptor beta chains follows, all from one sample in a study of molecular identifiers for immune sequencing clone quantification. One entry per CDR3 protein results from TCRdb running MiXCR on the PCR reads. The table includes about 320,000 distinct CDR3 sequences, about a fifth detected once. Material: naive CD8+ T cells from blood, with Jurkat cell RNA spiked in. Receptor source: a human donor in good health. Some libraries in this study had Jurkat cell RNA spiked in. Both conserved end residues are part of each CDR3. A D gene is named only where the DNA matches it firmly. A row's size may be missing; if present it is once, few, many or a size class.

TRBJ2-5	many	TRBV27	15	.	CASSLASDRIETQYF	TGTGCCAGCAGTCTCGCATCCGACAGGATTGAGACCCAGTACTTC
TRBJ2-2	.	TRBV29-1	13	TRBD1	CSVETRGTGELFF	TGCAGCGTTGAAACCAGGGGGACCGGGGAGCTGTTTTTT
TRBJ2-5	many	TRBV5-6	14	.	CASSLDVAGETQYF	TGTGCCAGCAGCTTGGACGTGGCGGGAGAGACCCAGTACTTC
TRBJ2-5	.	TRBV7-9	15	.	CASSPEGGGQGTQYF	TGTGCCAGCAGCCCGGAGGGGGGGGGCCAAGGGACCCAGTACTTC
TRBJ2-3	few	TRBV20-1	16	TRBD2	CSASEGLAGGPDTQYF	TGCAGTGCTTCCGAAGGGCTAGCGGGGGGCCCAGATACGCAGTATTTT
TRBJ2-3	many	TRBV20-1	13	.	CSARASSTDTQYF	TGCAGTGCTAGAGCCTCTAGCACAGATACGCAGTATTTT
TRBJ2-7	few	TRBV4-3	18	TRBD1	CASSQDQGFGQGHYEQYF	TGCGCCAGCAGCCAAGATCAAGGCTTTGGACAGGGGCATTACGAGCAGTACTTC
TRBJ2-1	many	TRBV6-5	16	TRBD2	CASSYVAGGPYNEQFF	TGTGCCAGCAGTTATGTAGCGGGAGGGCCGTACAATGAGCAGTTCTTC
TRBJ1-5	.	TRBV12-3/TRBV12-4	15	.	CASSSHDGPNQPQHF	TGTGCCAGCAGCTCCCACGACGGTCCCAATCAGCCCCAGCATTTT
TRBJ2-2	many	TRBV29-1	15	.	CSVEWGDSNTGELFF	TGCAGCGTTGAATGGGGTGACAGCAACACCGGGGAGCTGTTTTTT